Listed below are T cell receptor beta chains from one sample, sequenced in a study of cytomegalovirus exposure and HLA in healthy donors. Produced via immunoSEQ multiplex PCR; TCRdb's table is partial and in-frame only. Of around 150,000 clones in the sample, roughly 85% were seen once. Sequencing used PBMCs. The receptors were sampled from a male donor in good health and CMV-seropositive. The CDR3 runs from the conserved cysteine through the conserved F or W. A D gene is named only where the DNA matches it firmly. Expanded clones get a size class; other rows say once, few or many, or leave the size out.

V gene: TRBV10-3
J gene: TRBJ2-7
D gene: NA
clone size: NA
CDR3 protein: CAIRTDRIYEQYF
CDR3 DNA: TGTGCCATCCGGACAGACCGAATCTACGAGCAGTACTTC

V gene: TRBV30
J gene: TRBJ1-1
D gene: NA
clone size: NA
CDR3 protein: CAWNLATLAFF
CDR3 DNA: TGTGCCTGGAATTTGGCGACTCTCGCTTTCTTT

V gene: TRBV6-5
J gene: TRBJ2-5
D gene: NA
clone size: once
CDR3 protein: CASSYAGYQETQYF
CDR3 DNA: TGTGCCAGCAGTTACGCGGGATACCAAGAGACCCAGTACTTC

V gene: TRBV9
J gene: TRBJ1-2
D gene: NA
clone size: NA
CDR3 protein: CASSVKQGKGYTF
CDR3 DNA: TGTGCCAGCAGCGTAAAACAGGGTAAAGGCTACACCTTC

V gene: TRBV5-4
J gene: TRBJ2-7
D gene: TRBD1
clone size: once
CDR3 protein: CASSLGDRRNSEQYF
CDR3 DNA: TGTGCCAGCAGCTTGGGGGACAGGAGAAACTCCGAGCAGTACTTC

V gene: TRBV15
J gene: TRBJ1-2
D gene: NA
clone size: NA
CDR3 protein: CATSRDLTAGYTF
CDR3 DNA: TGTGCCACCAGCAGAGATCTGACAGCTGGCTACACCTTC

V gene: TRBV18
J gene: TRBJ1-3
D gene: TRBD1
clone size: few
CDR3 protein: CASSLPRTGSGNTIYF
CDR3 DNA: TGTGCCAGCTCACTTCCCCGGACAGGCTCTGGAAACACCATATATTTT

V gene: TRBV7-8
J gene: TRBJ1-1
D gene: TRBD1
clone size: once
CDR3 protein: CASNQQGARAFF
CDR3 DNA: TGTGCCAGCAACCAACAGGGGGCAAGGGCTTTCTTT

V gene: TRBV19
J gene: TRBJ2-5
D gene: TRBD2
clone size: few
CDR3 protein: CASSGSGLETQYF
CDR3 DNA: TGTGCCAGTAGCGGTAGCGGGTTGGAGACCCAGTACTTC

V gene: TRBV6-5
J gene: TRBJ2-5
D gene: NA
clone size: NA
CDR3 protein: CASSYSGDMGQETQYF
CDR3 DNA: TGTGCCAGCAGTTACTCGGGGGACATGGGACAAGAGACCCAGTACTTC

V gene: TRBV19
J gene: TRBJ2-3
D gene: TRBD2
clone size: NA
CDR3 protein: CASSPWTSGGNTDTQYF
CDR3 DNA: TGTGCCAGTAGTCCTTGGACTAGCGGGGGAAACACAGATACGCAGTATTTT

V gene: TRBV18
J gene: TRBJ1-1
D gene: TRBD1
clone size: NA
CDR3 protein: CASRDRGSILLPEAFF
CDR3 DNA: TGTGCCAGCCGGGACAGGGGATCGATACTCCTCCCTGAAGCTTTCTTT

V gene: TRBV2
J gene: TRBJ1-3
D gene: NA
clone size: once
CDR3 protein: CASSEGGGHGNTTYF
CDR3 DNA: TGTGCCAGCAGTGAAGGGGGGGGCCATGGAAACACCACATATTTT

V gene: TRBV5-1
J gene: TRBJ2-5
D gene: TRBD2
clone size: NA
CDR3 protein: CASSLLASGQETQYF
CDR3 DNA: TGCGCCAGCAGCTTACTAGCGTCAGGACAAGAGACCCAGTACTTC

V gene: TRBV11-2
J gene: TRBJ1-2
D gene: TRBD1
clone size: NA
CDR3 protein: CASRAGQSYGYTF
CDR3 DNA: TGTGCCAGCAGGGCGGGACAGAGTTATGGCTACACCTTC

V gene: TRBV7-2
J gene: TRBJ1-2
D gene: NA
clone size: once
CDR3 protein: CASSLVNTNYGYTF
CDR3 DNA: TGTGCCAGCAGCTTAGTTAATACTAACTATGGCTACACCTTC

V gene: TRBV5-1
J gene: TRBJ1-1
D gene: TRBD1
clone size: few
CDR3 protein: CASSLVGGGLNTEAFF
CDR3 DNA: TGCGCCAGCAGCTTGGTAGGGGGCGGGTTGAACACTGAAGCTTTCTTT

V gene: TRBV27
J gene: TRBJ1-2
D gene: NA
clone size: NA
CDR3 protein: CASSLLGGASWVGYTF
CDR3 DNA: TGTGCCAGCAGTTTACTGGGGGGGGCGAGCTGGGTCGGCTACACCTTC

V gene: TRBV5-8
J gene: TRBJ1-3
D gene: NA
clone size: once
CDR3 protein: CASSFGSFSGNTIYF
CDR3 DNA: TGTGCCAGCAGCTTCGGGAGTTTCTCTGGAAACACCATATATTTT

V gene: TRBV29-1
J gene: TRBJ1-2
D gene: NA
clone size: NA
CDR3 protein: CSVGRDTRANYGYTF
CDR3 DNA: TGCAGCGTGGGCCGGGACACCCGAGCTAACTATGGCTACACCTTC

V gene: TRBV11-3
J gene: TRBJ2-3
D gene: TRBD1
clone size: NA
CDR3 protein: CASSMTGGTDTQYF
CDR3 DNA: TGTGCCAGCAGCATGACAGGGGGAACAGATACGCAGTATTTT

V gene: TRBV5-5
J gene: TRBJ2-5
D gene: NA
clone size: NA
CDR3 protein: CASSLLDTLTRYF
CDR3 DNA: TGTGCCAGCAGCCTTCTGGACACTTTAACCCGGTACTTC